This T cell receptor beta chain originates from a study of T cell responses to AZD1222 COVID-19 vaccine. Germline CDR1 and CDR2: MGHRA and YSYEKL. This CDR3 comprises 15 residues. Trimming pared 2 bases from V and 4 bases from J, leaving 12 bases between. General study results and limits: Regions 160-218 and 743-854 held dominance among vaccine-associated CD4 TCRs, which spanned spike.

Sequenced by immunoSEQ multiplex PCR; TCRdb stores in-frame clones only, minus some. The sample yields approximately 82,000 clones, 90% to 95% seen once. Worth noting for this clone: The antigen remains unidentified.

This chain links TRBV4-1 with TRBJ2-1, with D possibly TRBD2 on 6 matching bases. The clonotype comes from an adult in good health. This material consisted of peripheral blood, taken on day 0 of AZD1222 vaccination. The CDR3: CASSQQPGDYNEQFF. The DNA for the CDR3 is TGCGCCAGCAGCCAACAGCCGGGGGATTACAATGAGCAGTTCTTC.